The 23 T cell receptor beta chains in this list originate from one sample, sequenced in a study of a mutant IDH1 vaccine in newly diagnosed glioma. The time point: baseline, week 1 (first vaccination visit). Treatment meaning: pre-vaccination baseline after standard-of-care therapy. Here immunoSEQ multiplex PCR was the method, and the copy in TCRdb shows in-frame clones only, minus some. The table shows 98,000 or so clones, with over 85% occurring only once. The material was PBMCs, obtained from a glioma patient treated with radiotherapy, temozolomide or both. Receptor source: a woman aged 45-65 years with glioma.

The V call is TRBV7-6, the J call TRBJ1-1; D gene unclear. From germline, CDR1 is SGHVS and CDR2 FNYEAQ. V was cut by 1 base and J by 1 base, with 10 bases left in between. The CDR3 contains 15 residues. The CDR3 DNA reads as TGTGCCAGCAGCTTAGTGGGGTTAGCGAACACTGAAGCTTTCTTT. This translates into CASSLVGLANTEAFF.

The chain links TRBV2 to TRBJ1-5; TRBD1 matches at 9 bases. This CDR3 comprises 16 residues. In germline, CDR1 is SNHLY, CDR2 FYNNEI. V gave up 5 bases and J gave up 6 bases; unmatched junction bases: 11. The CDR3 DNA is TGTGCCAGCAGTCCTCCCCTGACAGGGGGAGGTCAGCCCCAGCATTTT. Encoded protein: CASSPPLTGGGQPQHF.

This chain connects TRBV5-1 to TRBJ2-1, with unresolved D. Germline loops: CDR1 SGHRS, CDR2 YFSETQ. This CDR3 has 16 amino acids. V was pared by 3 bases and J by 8 bases, with 21 bases between. The CDR3 loop is CASSSGQDPRLYEQFF. CDR3 nucleotide sequence: TGCGCCAGCAGCTCTGGCCAAGACCCCAGGTTGTATGAGCAGTTCTTC.

The rearrangement links TRBV11-2 to TRBJ1-1; the D is unclear. V dropped 4 bases and J dropped 5 bases, with 5 bases sitting between them. Looked up from germline, CDR1 is SGHAT and CDR2 is FQNNGV. The CDR3 is 11 residues long. The CDR3 DNA sequence: TGTGCCAGCAGCTCCTCGACTGAAGCTTTCTTT. Translation gives CASSSSTEAFF.

The chain couples TRBV30 to TRBJ2-5, with 9 bases aligning to TRBD2. The germline V gene encodes CDR1 GTSNPN and CDR2 SVGIG (reference sequence). J lost 3 bases, V lost 3 bases, and 8 bases had no gene match. The CDR3 is 15 amino acids. The CDR3 nucleotides are TGTGCCTGGAGGGACCCACTAGCGGGCAAAGAGACCCAGTACTTC. Encoded protein: CAWRDPLAGKETQYF.

The genes are TRBV7-6 and TRBJ2-5; D not resolved. Trimming cost V 5 bases and J 0 bases, with 4 bases left between them. This CDR3 is built from 12 residues. The germline V gene encodes CDR1 SGHVS and CDR2 FNYEAQ. CDR3 DNA: TGTGCCAGCAGCCCGAACCAAGAGACCCAGTACTTC. Protein sequence: CASSPNQETQYF.

The chain recombines TRBV6-5 with TRBJ2-7; D uncertain. Trimming shortened V by 4 bases and J by 5 bases, and 9 bases separated the two germline ends. This CDR3 is built from 12 residues. The germline V gene encodes CDR1 MNHEY and CDR2 SVGAGI. CDR3 residues: CASSSFLHEQYF. Written as DNA, the CDR3 is TGTGCCAGCAGTTCTTTCCTCCACGAGCAGTACTTC.

The chain recombines TRBV10-1 with TRBJ2-1, with 7 bases that match TRBD2. The length of the CDR3 is 15 residues. Losses at the gene ends were 0 bases for V and 9 bases for J; bases not matched to a gene: 8. CDR1 is WNHNN and CDR2 is SYGVQD in the germline V gene (reference sequence). DNA of the CDR3: TGCGCCAGCAGTGAGTCAGCGGGAATAGGAGGTGAGCAGTTCTTC. Its protein product is CASSESAGIGGEQFF.

The chain employs TRBV27 and TRBJ2-1, with a possible D match to TRBD1 (6 bases). Deletions cut 6 bases from V and 3 bases from J, with 18 bases between. CDR1 is MNHEY and CDR2 is SMNVEV in the germline V gene (reference sequence). The CDR3 length is 16 residues. In DNA, the CDR3 is TGTGCCAGCAGGACGGACAGCCTTTTGTACTACAATGAGCAGTTCTTC. Translating gives CASRTDSLLYYNEQFF.

J is TRBJ2-6 and V is TRBV9; D gene ambiguous. This CDR3 comprises 16 residues. The ends were cut back, 4 bases at V and 3 bases at J, with 14 bases in the middle. Germline V gene lookup returns CDR1 SGDLS and CDR2 YYNGEE. The CDR3 region is CASSPHRGNGANVLTF. CDR3 nucleotides: TGTGCCAGCAGCCCCCATCGTGGAAATGGGGCCAACGTCCTGACTTTC.

The chain joins TRBV10-3 to TRBJ2-5; weak D call: TRBD2 (5 bases). Germline V gene lookup returns CDR1 ENHRY and CDR2 SYGVKD. The CDR3 covers 14 residues. The V end was cut by 0 bases, the J end by 1 base, with 6 bases between. In DNA, the CDR3 is TGTGCCATCAGTGAGTCGGCGGGCCAAGAGACCCAGTACTTC. Amino acid sequence: CAISESAGQETQYF.

The V gene is TRBV29-1, the J gene TRBJ2-1; 8 bases align to TRBD1. Trimming cost V 7 bases and J 10 bases; bases outside gene matches: 9. The CDR3 spans 12 residues. The germline gives CDR1 SQVTM, CDR2 ANQGSEA. CDR3: CSAGTGDNEQFF. CDR3 sequence (DNA): TGCAGCGCCGGGACAGGCGATAACGAGCAGTTCTTC.

V is TRBV27 and J is TRBJ2-3; D might be TRBD2 (5 bases). V lost 6 bases and J 2 bases, leaving 12 bases between the germline ends. The CDR3 has 14 residues. Germline CDR1 MNHEY, CDR2 SMNVEV (reference sequence). CDR3 region: CASSRRLATDTQYF. DNA of the CDR3: TGTGCCAGCAGCCGTCGTCTAGCCACAGATACGCAGTATTTT.

This sequence joins TRBV5-5 and TRBJ2-7; maybe TRBD2 (5 bases). The length of the CDR3 is 14 residues. V was shortened by 5 bases and J by 5 bases, with 17 bases between the two germline ends. From germline, CDR1 is SGHKS and CDR2 YYEKEE (reference sequence). DNA of the CDR3: TGTGCCAGCAGGACTACCAAGGGTCGCCACGAGCAGTACTTC. It codes for CASRTTKGRHEQYF.

The chain recombines TRBV19 with TRBJ2-1; perhaps TRBD1 as D (5 bases). This CDR3 comprises 15 residues. Germline lookup yields CDR1 LNHDA and CDR2 SQIVND (reference sequence). With 4 bases removed from V and 0 bases from J, the gap between germline ends came to 10 bases. CDR3 nucleotide sequence: TGTGCCAGTAGTAACCAGGGCGGCTCCTACAATGAGCAGTTCTTC. Its translation is CASSNQGGSYNEQFF.

V gene TRBV18 combines with J gene TRBJ1-1, with D hard to call. Germline V gene sequence: CDR1 KGHSH, CDR2 LQKENI. V was trimmed by 2 bases and J by 5 bases, leaving 6 bases between them. The CDR3 is 12 amino acids. CDR3 sequence (DNA): TGTGCCAGCTCACCAAGGATTACTGAAGCTTTCTTT. Its protein product is CASSPRITEAFF.

The genes are TRBV30 and TRBJ1-5, with 9 bases that match TRBD1. Germline CDR1 reads GTSNPN; CDR2 reads SVGIG (reference sequence). The junction had 10 bases not matched to a gene; V was cut back by 1 base and J by 6 bases. This CDR3 has 16 amino acids. The CDR3: CAWSGPETGGGQPQHF. For the CDR3, the DNA is TGTGCCTGGAGTGGCCCTGAGACAGGGGGAGGTCAGCCCCAGCATTTT.

The count of this clone is one. V gene TRBV6-6 combines with J gene TRBJ2-5; D is uncertain. The CDR3 sequence is 14 residues long. V lost 6 bases and J lost 0, with 11 bases in between. Germline lookup yields CDR1 MNHNY and CDR2 SVGAGI (reference sequence). CDR3 residues: CASRGLSNQETQYF. Written as DNA, the CDR3 is TGTGCCAGCAGGGGCCTGTCTAACCAAGAGACCCAGTACTTC.

The chain uses TRBV6-1 and TRBJ1-1; weak D call: TRBD1 (5 bases). V was shortened by 5 bases and J by 10 bases, with 11 bases between the two germline ends. This CDR3 is built from 11 residues. Germline CDR1 reads MNHNS; CDR2 reads SASEGT. The CDR3 is CASSYQGTAFF. In DNA, the CDR3 is TGTGCCAGCAGTTATCAAGGGACAGCTTTCTTT.

The J gene is TRBJ2-7, the V gene TRBV28; D may be TRBD2 (6 bases). The CDR3 has 16 amino acids. Germline V gene lookup returns CDR1 MDHEN and CDR2 SYDVKM. V lost 5 bases and J 0 bases, leaving 17 bases between the germline ends. The CDR3 nucleotides are TGTGCCAGCAGTACCCCTCTCGGGACTCACTCCTACGAGCAGTACTTC. It specifies CASSTPLGTHSYEQYF. The whole variable domain, remainder taken from reference TRBV28 and TRBJ2-7, is DVKVTQSSRYLVKRTGEKVFLECVQDMDHENMFWYRQDPGLGLRLIYFSYDVKMKEKGDIPEGYSVSREKKERFSLILESASTNQTSMYLCASSTPLGTHSYEQYFGPGTRLTVT.

This chain uses TRBV25-1 with TRBJ1-2, with D perhaps matching TRBD1 (5 bases). Germline V lookup: CDR1 MGHDK, CDR2 SYGVNS. Deletions cut 1 base from V and 2 bases from J, with 8 bases between. The CDR3 is 14 amino acids. CDR3 sequence: CASSESGGNYGYTF. In DNA, the CDR3 is TGTGCCAGCAGTGAATCCGGGGGAAACTATGGCTACACCTTC.

The chain carries TRBV27 and TRBJ2-1; 9 positions agree with TRBD2. The CDR3 has 18 amino acids. CDR1 MNHEY and CDR2 SMNVEV come from the germline V gene (reference sequence). V lost 3 bases to trimming and J lost 0 bases; unmatched junction nucleotides: 9. DNA for the CDR3: TGTGCCAGCAGTTTTCGACTGACTAGCGGAAGCTCCTACAATGAGCAGTTCTTC. This encodes CASSFRLTSGSSYNEQFF.

The V and J genes are TRBV4-2 and TRBJ2-3; TRBD2 matches at 10 bases. CDR1 is LGHNA, CDR2 YNFKEQ, per germline. Trimming cost V 2 bases and J 1 base; bases outside gene matches: 6. The length of the CDR3 is 17 residues. The CDR3 here is CASSQRAGGGGTDTQYF. The CDR3 DNA sequence: TGTGCCAGCAGCCAACGAGCGGGAGGGGGGGGCACAGATACGCAGTATTTT.